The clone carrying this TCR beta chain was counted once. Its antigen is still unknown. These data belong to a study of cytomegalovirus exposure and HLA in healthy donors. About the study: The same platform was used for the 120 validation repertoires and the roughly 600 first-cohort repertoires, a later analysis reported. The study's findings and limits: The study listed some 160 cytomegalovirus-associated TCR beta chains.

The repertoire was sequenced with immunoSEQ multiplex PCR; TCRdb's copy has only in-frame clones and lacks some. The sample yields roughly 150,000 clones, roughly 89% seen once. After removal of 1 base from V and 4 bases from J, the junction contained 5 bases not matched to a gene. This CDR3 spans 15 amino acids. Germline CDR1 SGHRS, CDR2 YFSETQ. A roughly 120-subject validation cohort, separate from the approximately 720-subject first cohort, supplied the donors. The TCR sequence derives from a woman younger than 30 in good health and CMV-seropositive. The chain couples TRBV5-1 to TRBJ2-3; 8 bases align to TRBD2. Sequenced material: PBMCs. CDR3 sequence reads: CASSLLSGISDTQYF. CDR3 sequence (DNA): TGCGCCAGCAGCTTGCTTAGCGGGATTTCAGATACGCAGTATTTT.